Shown below are 11 T cell receptor beta chains from a single sample sequenced in a study of T cell responses to AZD1222 COVID-19 vaccine. The assay was immunoSEQ multiplex PCR, and TCRdb's table has in-frame clones only and misses some. The table includes 95,000 to 130,000 clones, around 88% detected once. Material: peripheral blood, obtained on day 0 of AZD1222 vaccination. The receptors were sampled from an adult in good health.

The rearrangement joins TRBV7-3 to TRBJ1-1, with 10 bases identical to TRBD1. The length of the CDR3 is 16 residues. Unmatched junction bases numbered 12, after V lost 4 bases and J lost 7 bases. The germline gives CDR1 SGHTA, CDR2 FQGTGA. DNA for the CDR3: TGTGCCAGCAGCTCCCCGGGGGGGACAGGGGAGAATGAAGCTTTCTTT. Residues: CASSSPGGTGENEAFF.

This chain connects TRBV19 to TRBJ2-2; D possibly matches TRBD1 or TRBD2 (5 bases each). The V end was cut by 5 bases, the J end by 1 base, with 14 bases between. CDR1 and CDR2 from the germline V gene are LNHDA and SQIVND (reference sequence). The CDR3 contains 16 residues. CDR3 nucleotides: TGTGCCAGTAGTCCCCGTGGGGGTAAGAACACCGGGGAGCTGTTTTTT. It yields the protein CASSPRGGKNTGELFF.

The chain combines TRBV7-2 with TRBJ2-3, with D possibly TRBD1 on 6 matching bases. The CDR3 length is 17 residues. With 1 base removed from V and 0 bases from J, the gap between germline ends came to 14 bases. Germline V lookup: CDR1 SGHTA, CDR2 FQGNSA. This CDR3 reads CASSLDRTASSTDTQYF. As DNA, the CDR3 is TGTGCCAGCAGCTTAGACAGGACAGCGTCGAGCACAGATACGCAGTATTTT.

This chain connects TRBV6-5 to TRBJ1-6; D is ambiguous. Trimming pared 0 bases from V and 5 bases from J, leaving 11 bases between. From germline, CDR1 is MNHEY and CDR2 SVGAGI. CDR3 length equals 16 residues. CDR3 nucleotide sequence: TGTGCCAGCAGTTACTCGGGTCGGTCTCATAATTCACCCCTCCACTTT. Translation: CASSYSGRSHNSPLHF.

The gene calls are TRBV30 and TRBJ1-3; D not certain. The CDR3 is 14 amino acids. The V gene lost 1 base and the J gene lost 5 bases, with 12 bases spanning the gap. The V gene's germline CDR1 is GTSNPN and CDR2 SVGIG (reference sequence). The CDR3 region is CAWSGRPVRNTIYF. The CDR3 bases are TGTGCCTGGAGTGGTCGGCCAGTTAGAAACACCATATATTTT. Variable domain in full (rest from reference TRBV30 and TRBJ1-3): SQTIHQWPATLVQPVGSPLSLECTVEGTSNPNLYWYRQAAGRGLQLLFYSVGIGQISSEVPQNLSASRPQDRQFILSSKKLLLSDSGFYLCAWSGRPVRNTIYFGEGSWLTVV.

The chain recombines TRBV7-9 with TRBJ2-1; a possible D gene is TRBD2 (6 bases). The germline V gene has CDR1 SEHNR and CDR2 FQNEAQ (reference sequence). The CDR3 spans 15 residues. Deletions cut 5 bases from V and 5 bases from J, with 16 bases between. This CDR3 is CASSPIGGSNNEQFF. The DNA of the CDR3 is TGTGCCAGCAGCCCCATTGGGGGGTCAAACAATGAGCAGTTCTTC.

V and J are TRBV15 and TRBJ2-1; unclear D gene. CDR3 length: 15 residues. The germline V gene has CDR1 LNHNV and CDR2 YYDKDF (reference sequence). Trimming pared 1 base from V and 0 bases from J, leaving 7 bases between. CDR3 region: CATSRVTGSYNEQFF. The CDR3 DNA sequence: TGTGCCACCAGCAGAGTTACGGGCTCCTACAATGAGCAGTTCTTC.

In regard to this clone: The sample has other DNA sequences that encode this CDR3 too. The gene calls are TRBV5-1 and TRBJ2-7; TRBD1 matches at 7 bases. The germline CDR1 and CDR2 sequences are SGHRS and YFSETQ. The J segment lost 2 bases and the V segment lost 0 bases, leaving 2 bases of the junction unmatched. The CDR3 extends over 14 amino acids. In DNA, the CDR3 is TGCGCCAGCAGCTTGGGGCAGGGGGCCTACGAGCAGTACTTC. It specifies CASSLGQGAYEQYF.

The rearrangement links TRBV7-2 to TRBJ2-7; D is uncertain. The CDR3 loop spans 16 amino acids. Germline V gene sequence: CDR1 SGHTA, CDR2 FQGNSA. Deletions cut 5 bases from V and 0 bases from J, with 17 bases between. CDR3 amino acids: CASSPPWALSSYEQYF. The CDR3 coding sequence is TGTGCCAGCAGCCCCCCCTGGGCCCTAAGCTCCTACGAGCAGTACTTC.

The chain couples TRBV29-1 to TRBJ2-7; 7 nucleotides line up with TRBD2. Germline-derived CDR1 and CDR2 are SQVTM and ANQGSEA. The CDR3 totals 15 residues. With 6 bases clipped from V and 1 base from J, the junction kept 12 bases outside the gene matches. The CDR3, as DNA: TGCAGCGTCTGGGGGGGTAGTCTTAATTCCTACGAGCAGTACTTC. Amino acid sequence: CSVWGGSLNSYEQYF.

The chain has TRBV21-1 and TRBJ1-5; no DNA check was done on the table's D call, TRBD1. TRBV21-1 is tagged as a pseudogene. The CDR3 is 17 residues long. The CDR3: CASTPGQGVEGNQPQHF. The DNA for the CDR3 is TGTGCCAGCACTCCGGGACAGGGGGTAGAGGGCAATCAGCCCCAGCATTTT.